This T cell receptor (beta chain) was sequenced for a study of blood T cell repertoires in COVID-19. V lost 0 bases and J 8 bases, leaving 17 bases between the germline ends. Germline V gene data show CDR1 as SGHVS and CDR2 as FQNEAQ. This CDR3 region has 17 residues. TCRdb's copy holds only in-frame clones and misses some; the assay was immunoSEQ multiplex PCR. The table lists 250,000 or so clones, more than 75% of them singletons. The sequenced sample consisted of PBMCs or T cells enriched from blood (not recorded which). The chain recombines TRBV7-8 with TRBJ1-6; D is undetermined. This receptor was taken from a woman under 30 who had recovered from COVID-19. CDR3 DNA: TGTGCCAGCAGCTTAGCGGCCCAGGTTAACCTGTATTCACCCCTCCACTTT. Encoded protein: CASSLAAQVNLYSPLHF.